This T cell receptor (beta chain) was captured in a study of T cell changes during pregnancy in multiple sclerosis. Using immunoSEQ multiplex PCR, the repertoire was profiled, and TCRdb retains in-frame clones only, with some absent. Of some 74,000 clones listed, more than 90% were seen once; the top ten hold 3.7%. The V gene end was trimmed by 3 bases and the J gene end by 0 bases; junction bases not matched to a gene: 0. The CDR3 runs to 15 residues. Germline V gene data show CDR1 as MRHNA and CDR2 as SNTAGT. The sample holds many counts of this clone. This chain connects TRBV6-4 to TRBJ2-1, with 9 bases fitting TRBD2. This TCR came from a female donor in good health, enrolled as a control in a pregnancy study. The specimen comprised peripheral blood, sampled after pregnancy. CDR3 amino acids: CASSEAGGSYNEQFF. The CDR3 nucleotides are TGTGCCAGCAGTGAAGCGGGAGGCTCCTACAATGAGCAGTTCTTC.